This TCR beta chain was recovered during a study of shared clonotypes between healthy human individuals. Study-level information: The plates for each donor numbered three CD4 naive, three CD4 memory, two CD8 naive and one CD8 memory.

Germline V gene data show CDR1 as MNHNS and CDR2 as SASEGT. CDR3 length: 17 amino acids. The V and J ends lost 2 bases and 6 bases, in that order; junction bases with no gene match: 13. All donors were healthy HIV-negative adults lacking recent acute infections or vaccinations. CD4+ cells yielded CD45RA+ naive and CD45RA-negative memory subsets. The method was immunoSEQ multiplex PCR; TCRdb's version includes in-frame clones alone and lacks a portion of them. This sample has over 1.4 million clones, with over 95% found just once. The sequencing sample was made of naive CD4+ T cells sorted from blood. The subset is: CD45RA+ positively selected. The TCR was taken from a man aged 25 to 45 in good health. The V call is TRBV6-1, the J call TRBJ2-7; the match to TRBD2 covers 10 bases. In DNA, the CDR3 is TGTGCCAGCAGTGAACCCCCTAGCGGGAGCTCTTTCTCCGAGCAGTACTTC. Its translation is CASSEPPSGSSFSEQYF.